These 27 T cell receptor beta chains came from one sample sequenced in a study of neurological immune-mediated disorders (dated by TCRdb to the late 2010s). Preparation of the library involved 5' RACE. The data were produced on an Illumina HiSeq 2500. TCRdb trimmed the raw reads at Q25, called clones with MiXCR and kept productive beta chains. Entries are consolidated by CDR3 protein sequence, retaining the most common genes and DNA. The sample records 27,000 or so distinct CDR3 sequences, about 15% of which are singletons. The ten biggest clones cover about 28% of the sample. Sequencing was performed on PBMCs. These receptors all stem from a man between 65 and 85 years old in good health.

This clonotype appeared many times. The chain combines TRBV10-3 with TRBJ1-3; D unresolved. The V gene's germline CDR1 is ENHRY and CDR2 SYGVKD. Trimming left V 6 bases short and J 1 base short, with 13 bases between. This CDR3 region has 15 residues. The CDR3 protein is CAIRGIIGSGNTIYF. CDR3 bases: TGTGCCATCAGAGGGATAATCGGTTCTGGAAACACCATATATTTT.

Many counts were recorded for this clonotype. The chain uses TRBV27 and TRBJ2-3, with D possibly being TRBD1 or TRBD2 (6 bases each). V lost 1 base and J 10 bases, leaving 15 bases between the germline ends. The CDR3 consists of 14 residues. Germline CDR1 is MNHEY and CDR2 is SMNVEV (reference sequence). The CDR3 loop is CASSLYGGSDPQYF. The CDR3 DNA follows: TGTGCCAGCAGTTTATACGGGGGCTCGGACCCGCAGTATTTT.

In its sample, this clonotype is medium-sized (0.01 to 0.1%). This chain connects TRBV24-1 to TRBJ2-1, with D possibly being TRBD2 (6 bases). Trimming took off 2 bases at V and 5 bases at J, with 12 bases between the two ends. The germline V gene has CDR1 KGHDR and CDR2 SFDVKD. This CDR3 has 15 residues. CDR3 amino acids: CATSDSAGGNNEQFF. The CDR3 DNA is TGTGCCACCAGTGATTCCGCAGGAGGGAACAATGAGCAGTTCTTC.

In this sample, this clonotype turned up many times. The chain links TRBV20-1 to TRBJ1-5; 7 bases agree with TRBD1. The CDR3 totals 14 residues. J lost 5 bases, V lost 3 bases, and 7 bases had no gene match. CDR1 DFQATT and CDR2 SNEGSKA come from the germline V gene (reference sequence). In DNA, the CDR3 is TGCAGTGCTAGCAGTAACAGGGGATATCAGCCCCAGCATTTT. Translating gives CSASSNRGYQPQHF.

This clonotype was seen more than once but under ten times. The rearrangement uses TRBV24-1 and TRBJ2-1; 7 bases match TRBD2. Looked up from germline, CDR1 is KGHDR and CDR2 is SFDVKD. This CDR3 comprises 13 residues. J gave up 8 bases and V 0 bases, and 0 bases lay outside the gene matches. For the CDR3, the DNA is TGTGCCACCAGTGATTTGCGGGGGGATGAGCAGTTCTTC. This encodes CATSDLRGDEQFF.

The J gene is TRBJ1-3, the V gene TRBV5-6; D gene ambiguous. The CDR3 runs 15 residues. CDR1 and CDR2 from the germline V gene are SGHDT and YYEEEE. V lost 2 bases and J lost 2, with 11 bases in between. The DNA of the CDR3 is TGTGCCAGCAGCTTCGGCGGGGTTACTGGAAACACCATATATTTT. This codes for CASSFGGVTGNTIYF.

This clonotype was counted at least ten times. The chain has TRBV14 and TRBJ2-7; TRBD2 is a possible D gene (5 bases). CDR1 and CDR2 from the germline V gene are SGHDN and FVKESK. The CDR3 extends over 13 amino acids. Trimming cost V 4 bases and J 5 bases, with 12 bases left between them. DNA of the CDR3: TGTGCCAGCAGCCCACTAGTCGTCGACGAGCAGTACTTC. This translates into CASSPLVVDEQYF.

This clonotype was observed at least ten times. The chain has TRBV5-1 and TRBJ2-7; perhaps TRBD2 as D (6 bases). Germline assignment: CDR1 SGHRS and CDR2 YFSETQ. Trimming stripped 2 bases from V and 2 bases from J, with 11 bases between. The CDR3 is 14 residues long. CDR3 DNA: TGCGCCAGCAGCTTCGGGGGAAGGGCCTACGAGCAGTACTTC. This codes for CASSFGGRAYEQYF.

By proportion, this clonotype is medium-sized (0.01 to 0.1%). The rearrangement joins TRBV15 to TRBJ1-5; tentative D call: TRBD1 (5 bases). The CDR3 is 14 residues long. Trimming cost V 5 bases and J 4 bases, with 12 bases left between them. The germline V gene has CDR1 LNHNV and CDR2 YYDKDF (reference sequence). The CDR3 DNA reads TGTGCCACCAGCGAGTCGGGGGGTAATCAGCCCCAGCATTTT. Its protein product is CATSESGGNQPQHF.

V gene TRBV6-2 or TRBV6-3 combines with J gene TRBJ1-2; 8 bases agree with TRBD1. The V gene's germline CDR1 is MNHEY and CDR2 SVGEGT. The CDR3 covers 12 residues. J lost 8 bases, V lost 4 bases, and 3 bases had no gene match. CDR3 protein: CASSSGGRGYTF. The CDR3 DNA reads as TGTGCCAGCAGTTCAGGGGGCCGCGGCTACACCTTC.

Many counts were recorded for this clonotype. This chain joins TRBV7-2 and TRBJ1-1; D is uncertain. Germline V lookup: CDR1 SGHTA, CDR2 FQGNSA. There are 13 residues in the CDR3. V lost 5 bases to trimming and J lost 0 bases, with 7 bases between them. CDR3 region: CASSQSLNTEAFF. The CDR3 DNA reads TGTGCCAGCAGCCAGAGTTTGAACACTGAAGCTTTCTTT.

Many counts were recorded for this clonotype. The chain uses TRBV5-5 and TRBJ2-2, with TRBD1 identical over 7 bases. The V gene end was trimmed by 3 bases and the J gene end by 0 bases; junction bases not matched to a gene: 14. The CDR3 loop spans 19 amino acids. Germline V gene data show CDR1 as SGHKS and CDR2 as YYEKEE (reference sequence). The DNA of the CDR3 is TGTGCCAGCAGCTCCCAGACAGGGCTGGTCGTGGCGAACACCGGGGAGCTGTTTTTT. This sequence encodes CASSSQTGLVVANTGELFF.

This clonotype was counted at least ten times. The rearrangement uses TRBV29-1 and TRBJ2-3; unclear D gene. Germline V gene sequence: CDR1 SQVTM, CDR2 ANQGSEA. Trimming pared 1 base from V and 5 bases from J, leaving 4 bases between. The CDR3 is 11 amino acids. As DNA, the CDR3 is TGCAGCGTTGAAGTTGGAGATACGCAGTATTTT. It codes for CSVEVGDTQYF.

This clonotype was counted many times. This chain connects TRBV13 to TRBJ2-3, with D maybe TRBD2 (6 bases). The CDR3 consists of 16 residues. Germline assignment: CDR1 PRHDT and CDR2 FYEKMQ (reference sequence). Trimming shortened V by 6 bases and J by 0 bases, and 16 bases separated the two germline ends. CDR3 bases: TGTGCCAGCAGTCGGGACTCGCGAAAGAGCACAGATACGCAGTATTTT. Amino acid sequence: CASSRDSRKSTDTQYF.

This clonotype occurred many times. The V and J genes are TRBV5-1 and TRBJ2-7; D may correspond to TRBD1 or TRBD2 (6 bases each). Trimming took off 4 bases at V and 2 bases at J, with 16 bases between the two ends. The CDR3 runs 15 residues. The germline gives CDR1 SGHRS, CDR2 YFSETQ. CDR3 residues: CASSPEGGPPYEQYF. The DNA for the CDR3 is TGCGCCAGCAGCCCCGAAGGGGGGCCCCCCTACGAGCAGTACTTC.

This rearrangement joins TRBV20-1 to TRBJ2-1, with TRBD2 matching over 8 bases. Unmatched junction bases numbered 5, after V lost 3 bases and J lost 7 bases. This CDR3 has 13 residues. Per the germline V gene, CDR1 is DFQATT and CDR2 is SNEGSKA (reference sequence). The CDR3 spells CSASGRALNEQFF. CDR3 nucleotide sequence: TGCAGTGCTAGCGGGAGGGCCTTAAATGAGCAGTTCTTC.

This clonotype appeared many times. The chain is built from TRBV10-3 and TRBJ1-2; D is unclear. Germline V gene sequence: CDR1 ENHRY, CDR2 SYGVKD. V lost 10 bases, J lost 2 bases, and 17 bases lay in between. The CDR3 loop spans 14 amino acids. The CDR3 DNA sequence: TGTGCCACCGCCTGGCCTACCTCAAACTATGGCTACACCTTC. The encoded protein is CATAWPTSNYGYTF.

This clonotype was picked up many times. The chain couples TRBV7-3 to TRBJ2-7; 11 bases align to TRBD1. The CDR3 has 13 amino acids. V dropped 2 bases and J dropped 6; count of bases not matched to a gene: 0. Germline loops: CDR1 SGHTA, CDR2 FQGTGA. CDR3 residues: CASSLGTGGEQYF. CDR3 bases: TGTGCCAGCAGCTTAGGGACAGGGGGCGAGCAGTACTTC.

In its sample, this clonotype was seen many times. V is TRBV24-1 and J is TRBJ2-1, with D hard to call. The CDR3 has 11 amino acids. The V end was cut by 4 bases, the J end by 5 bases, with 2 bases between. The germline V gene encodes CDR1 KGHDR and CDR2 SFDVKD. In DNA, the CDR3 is TGTGCCACCAGTGACCACAATGAGCAGTTCTTC. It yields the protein CATSDHNEQFF.

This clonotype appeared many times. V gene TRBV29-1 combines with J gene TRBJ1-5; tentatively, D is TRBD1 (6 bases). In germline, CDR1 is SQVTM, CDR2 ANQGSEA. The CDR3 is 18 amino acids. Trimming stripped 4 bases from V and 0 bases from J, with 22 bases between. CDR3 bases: TGCAGCGTTGGGGGACCGGGACACCAGCGCTATAGCAATCAGCCCCAGCATTTT. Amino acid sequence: CSVGGPGHQRYSNQPQHF.

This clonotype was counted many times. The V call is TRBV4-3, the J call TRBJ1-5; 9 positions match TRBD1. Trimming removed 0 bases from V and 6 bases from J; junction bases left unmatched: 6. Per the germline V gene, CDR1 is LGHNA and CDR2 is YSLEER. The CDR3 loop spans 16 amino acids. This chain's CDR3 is CASSQDRQGVGQPQHF. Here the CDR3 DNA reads TGCGCCAGCAGCCAAGATCGACAGGGGGTTGGTCAGCCCCAGCATTTT.

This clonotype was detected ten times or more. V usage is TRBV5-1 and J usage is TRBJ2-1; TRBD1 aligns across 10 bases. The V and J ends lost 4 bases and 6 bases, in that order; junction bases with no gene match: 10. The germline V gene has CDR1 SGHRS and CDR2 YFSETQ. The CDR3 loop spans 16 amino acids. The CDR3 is CASSPLGGQGFNEQFF. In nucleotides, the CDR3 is TGCGCCAGCAGCCCACTGGGGGGACAGGGGTTCAATGAGCAGTTCTTC.

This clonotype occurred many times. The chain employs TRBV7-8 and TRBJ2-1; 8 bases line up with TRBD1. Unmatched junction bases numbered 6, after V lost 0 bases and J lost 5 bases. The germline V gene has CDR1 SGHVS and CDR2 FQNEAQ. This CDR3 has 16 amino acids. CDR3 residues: CASSLAGTGYNNEQFF. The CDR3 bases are TGTGCCAGCAGCTTAGCCGGGACAGGCTATAACAATGAGCAGTTCTTC.

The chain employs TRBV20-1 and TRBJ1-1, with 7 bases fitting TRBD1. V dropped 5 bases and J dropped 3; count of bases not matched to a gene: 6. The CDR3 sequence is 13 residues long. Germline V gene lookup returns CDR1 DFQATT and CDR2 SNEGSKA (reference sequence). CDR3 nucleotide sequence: TGCAGTGCTTACATGGACAGGTACACTGAAGCTTTCTTT. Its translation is CSAYMDRYTEAFF.

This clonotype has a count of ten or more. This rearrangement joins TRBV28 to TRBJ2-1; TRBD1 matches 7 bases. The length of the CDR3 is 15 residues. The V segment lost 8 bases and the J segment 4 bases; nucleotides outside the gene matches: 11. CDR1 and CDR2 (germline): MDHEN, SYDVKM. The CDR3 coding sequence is TGTGCCAGCTTCACAGGGACAGAAATATACAATGAGCAGTTCTTC. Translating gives CASFTGTEIYNEQFF.

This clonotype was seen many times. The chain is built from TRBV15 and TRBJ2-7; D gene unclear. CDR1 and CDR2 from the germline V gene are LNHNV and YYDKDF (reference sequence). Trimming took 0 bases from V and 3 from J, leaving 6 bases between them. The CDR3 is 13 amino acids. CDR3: CATSRDWVYEQYF. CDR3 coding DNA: TGTGCCACCAGCAGAGATTGGGTCTACGAGCAGTACTTC.

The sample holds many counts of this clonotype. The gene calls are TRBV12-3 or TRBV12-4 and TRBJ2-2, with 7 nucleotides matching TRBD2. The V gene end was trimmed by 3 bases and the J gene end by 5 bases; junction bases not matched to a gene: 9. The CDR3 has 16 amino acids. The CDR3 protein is CASSLGREGITGELFF. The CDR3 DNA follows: TGTGCCAGCAGTTTGGGGAGGGAGGGTATTACCGGGGAGCTGTTTTTT.